This T cell receptor beta chain appears in the sequencing data of a study of blood T cell repertoires in COVID-19. Study details: Symptom resolution, clearance, or two negative PCRs marked the recovered donors of Cohort 3. PBMCs, B-cell-depleted T cells, or T cells provided the cDNA or gDNA that made up the material.

Assay used: immunoSEQ multiplex PCR; TCRdb lists only in-frame clones, some missing. The sample lists 200,000 to 250,000 clones; about nine tenths were seen once. This clone has only a few counts. The clonotype comes from a woman aged 45-65 years in a cohort exposed to, infected with or recovered from COVID-19 (not recorded which). The sequenced sample was PBMCs or T cells enriched from blood (not recorded which).

The CDR3 loop reads CASSLGTGREQFF. CDR3 bases: TGTGCCAGCAGCCTCGGGACAGGGAGGGAGCAGTTCTTC. The rearrangement links TRBV7-6 to TRBJ2-1, with 9 bases matching TRBD1. The germline CDR1 and CDR2 sequences are SGHVS and FNYEAQ. The CDR3 contains 13 residues. Trimming at V came to 5 bases and at J to 10 bases, leaving 6 bases not matched to a gene.